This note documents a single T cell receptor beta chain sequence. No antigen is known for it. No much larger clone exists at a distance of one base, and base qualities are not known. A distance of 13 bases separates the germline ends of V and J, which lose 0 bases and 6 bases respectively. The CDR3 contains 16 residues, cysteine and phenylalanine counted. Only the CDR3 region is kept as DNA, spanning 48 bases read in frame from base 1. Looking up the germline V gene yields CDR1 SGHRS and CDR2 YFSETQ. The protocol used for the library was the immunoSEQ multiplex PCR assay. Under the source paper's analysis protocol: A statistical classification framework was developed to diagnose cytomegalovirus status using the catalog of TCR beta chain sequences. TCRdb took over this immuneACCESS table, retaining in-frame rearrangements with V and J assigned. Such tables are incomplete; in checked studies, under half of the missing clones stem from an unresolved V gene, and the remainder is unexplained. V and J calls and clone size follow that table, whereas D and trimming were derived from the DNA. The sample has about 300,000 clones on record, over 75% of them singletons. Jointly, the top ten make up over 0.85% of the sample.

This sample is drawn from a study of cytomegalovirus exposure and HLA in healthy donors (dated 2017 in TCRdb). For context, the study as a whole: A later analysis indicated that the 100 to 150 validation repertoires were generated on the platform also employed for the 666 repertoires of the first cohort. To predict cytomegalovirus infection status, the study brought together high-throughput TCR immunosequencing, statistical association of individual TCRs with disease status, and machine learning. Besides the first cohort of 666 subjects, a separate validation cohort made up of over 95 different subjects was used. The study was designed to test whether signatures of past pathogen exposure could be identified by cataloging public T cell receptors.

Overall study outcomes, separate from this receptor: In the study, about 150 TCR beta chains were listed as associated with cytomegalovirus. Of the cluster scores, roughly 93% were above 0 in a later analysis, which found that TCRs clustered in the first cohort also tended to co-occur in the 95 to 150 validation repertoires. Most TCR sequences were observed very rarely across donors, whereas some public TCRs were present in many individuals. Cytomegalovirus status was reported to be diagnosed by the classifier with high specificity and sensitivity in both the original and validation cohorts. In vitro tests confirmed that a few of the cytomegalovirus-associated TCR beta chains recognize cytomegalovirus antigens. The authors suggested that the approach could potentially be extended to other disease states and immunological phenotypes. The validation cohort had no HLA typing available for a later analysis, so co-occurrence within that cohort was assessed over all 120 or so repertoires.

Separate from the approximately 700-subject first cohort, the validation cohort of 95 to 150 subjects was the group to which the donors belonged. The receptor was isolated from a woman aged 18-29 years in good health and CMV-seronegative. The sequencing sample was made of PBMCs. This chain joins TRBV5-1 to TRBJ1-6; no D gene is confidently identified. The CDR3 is CASSLVGSVGNSPLHF. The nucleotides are TGCGCCAGCAGCTTGGTAGGCAGCGTCGGTAATTCACCCCTCCACTTT.